The 31 T cell receptor beta chains reported below all come from one sample, sequenced in a study of shared clonotypes between healthy human individuals. TCRdb's copy holds only in-frame clones and misses some; the assay was immunoSEQ multiplex PCR. The sample lists roughly 2,500,000 clones; over 85% were seen once. The source material was naive CD4+ T cells from PBMCs. The sample's subset: CD45RA+ positively selected. The receptors were gathered from a young man in good health. Some clones in this sample may be carry-over from other donors' samples.

The chain uses TRBV27 and TRBJ2-1; TRBD2 matches 12 bases. With 6 bases clipped from V and 6 bases from J, the junction kept 6 bases outside the gene matches. Germline-derived CDR1 and CDR2 are MNHEY and SMNVEV (reference sequence). This CDR3 has 15 residues. The CDR3 DNA follows: TGTGCCAGCAGCATCGGACTAGCGGGGTTCAATGAGCAGTTCTTC. Protein product: CASSIGLAGFNEQFF.

The chain carries TRBV29-1 and TRBJ2-1, with D possibly being TRBD1 (6 bases). The germline V and J ends were trimmed by 4 bases and 3 bases, with 13 bases remaining between them. CDR1 is SQVTM and CDR2 is ANQGSEA in the germline V gene. This CDR3 spans 14 amino acids. CDR3 nucleotides: TGCAGCGTTGCAAGACAGGTTTTCTACAATGAGCAGTTCTTC. It translates to CSVARQVFYNEQFF.

This sequence joins TRBV5-5 and TRBJ2-2; D is perhaps TRBD1 (5 bases). Trimming took off 4 bases at V and 7 bases at J, with 14 bases between the two ends. CDR1 is SGHKS, CDR2 YYEKEE, per germline (reference sequence). The CDR3 consists of 14 residues. The CDR3 DNA follows: TGTGCCAGCAGCCGAGCTCAGGGTAACGGGGAGCTGTTTTTT. Its translation: CASSRAQGNGELFF.

The chain carries TRBV2 and TRBJ1-1, with D possibly matching TRBD1 (5 bases). Trimming stripped 4 bases from V and 5 bases from J, with 14 bases between. Germline loops: CDR1 SNHLY, CDR2 FYNNEI. The CDR3 length is 14 residues. In nucleotides, the CDR3 is TGTGCCAGCAGTGGGGAGGGAAAGGGGACTGAAGCTTTCTTT. This sequence encodes CASSGEGKGTEAFF.

This chain links TRBV19 with TRBJ2-1, with D maybe TRBD2 (6 bases). This CDR3 spans 14 amino acids. V was trimmed by 3 bases and J by 5 bases, leaving 11 bases between them. Germline loops: CDR1 LNHDA, CDR2 SQIVND (reference sequence). DNA for the CDR3: TGTGCCAGTAGTATGGCGGGACTCAACAATGAGCAGTTCTTC. Protein product: CASSMAGLNNEQFF. The variable domain in full, completed from reference TRBV19 and TRBJ2-1, reads DGGITQSPKYLFRKEGQNVTLSCEQNLNHDAMYWYRQDPGQGLRLIYYSQIVNDFQKGDIAEGYSVSREKKESFPLTVTSAQKNPTAFYLCASSMAGLNNEQFFGPGTRLTVL.

The V call is TRBV7-4, the J call TRBJ2-7, with D uncertain. The CDR3 has 15 residues. The V end lost 4 bases, the J end lost 3 bases, and 16 bases lay between the germline ends. Germline CDR1 is SGHVT and CDR2 is SQSDAQ. The CDR3 reads CASSSTRAGFYEQYF. Here the CDR3 DNA reads TGTGCCAGCAGCTCCACTCGTGCTGGGTTCTACGAGCAGTACTTC.

This chain joins TRBV6-9 and TRBJ2-6; D is ambiguous. Germline CDR1 is MNHGY and CDR2 is SVAAGI. Between the trimmed V and J ends, which lost 4 bases and 0 bases, there was a span of 7 bases. The CDR3 contains 15 residues. This chain's CDR3 is CASSSPSSGANVLTF. CDR3 DNA sequence: TGTGCCAGCAGTTCCCCGTCCTCTGGGGCCAACGTCCTGACTTTC.

Notes on this clone: The same CDR3 can be traced to other DNA sequences in this sample. V and J are TRBV5-5 and TRBJ2-7; 15 bases line up with TRBD2. The CDR3 sequence is 15 residues long. J gave up 3 bases and V 5 bases, and 3 bases lay outside the gene matches. The germline gives CDR1 SGHKS, CDR2 YYEKEE (reference sequence). CDR3 amino acids: CASSLGLAGGYEQYF. In DNA form, the CDR3 reads TGTGCCAGCAGTCTGGGACTAGCGGGAGGCTACGAGCAGTACTTC.

As to this clone: In the same sample, other DNA sequences code for this CDR3. DNA for the CDR3: TGCGCCAGCAGCTTAACCACGGAGACCCAGTACTTC. Translating gives CASSLTTETQYF. The chain has TRBV5-1 and TRBJ2-5; D gene uncertain. Trimming cost V 2 bases and J 5 bases, with 7 bases left between them. CDR1 and CDR2 from the germline V gene are SGHRS and YFSETQ. The CDR3 is made up of 12 amino acids.

The chain is built from TRBV14 and TRBJ2-3, with D possibly matching TRBD2 (5 bases). CDR1 is SGHDN and CDR2 is FVKESK in the germline V gene. Trimming stripped 0 bases from V and 4 bases from J, with 20 bases between. The CDR3 spans 18 residues. The CDR3: CASSQDGWLYPGSDTQYF. In DNA form, the CDR3 reads TGTGCCAGCAGCCAAGATGGCTGGCTATATCCGGGATCAGATACGCAGTATTTT.

The chain recombines TRBV4-1 with TRBJ1-4; D possibly corresponds to TRBD1 (6 bases). V lost 4 bases to trimming and J lost 7 bases, with 22 bases between them. CDR1 MGHRA and CDR2 YSYEKL come from the germline V gene. This CDR3 has 17 amino acids. CDR3 nucleotides: TGCGCCAGCAGCCCCCCCCTGGGGGGGCTCCGGGCTGAAAAACTGTTTTTT. Translating it yields CASSPPLGGLRAEKLFF.

The chain couples TRBV6-5 to TRBJ1-6; D is uncertain. V was trimmed by 2 bases and J by 6 bases, leaving 11 bases between them. The CDR3 is made up of 15 amino acids. The germline V gene has CDR1 MNHEY and CDR2 SVGAGI. The CDR3 is CASSYGGVSNSPLHF. The CDR3 nucleotides are TGTGCCAGCAGTTACGGCGGCGTTAGTAATTCACCCCTCCACTTT.

The chain couples TRBV6-8 to TRBJ2-1; TRBD2 aligns across 7 bases. V dropped 11 bases and J dropped 5; count of bases not matched to a gene: 12. This CDR3 has 14 residues. The germline gives CDR1 MNHGY, CDR2 SAAAGT. This chain's CDR3 is CARHRGEWDNEQFF. The CDR3 nucleotides read TGTGCCCGGCACCGGGGGGAATGGGACAATGAGCAGTTCTTC.

This rearrangement joins TRBV28 to TRBJ2-7, with a weak D call TRBD1 (6 bases). The CDR3 loop spans 13 amino acids. CDR1 is MDHEN and CDR2 is SYDVKM in the germline V gene. Trimming shortened V by 9 bases and J by 2 bases, and 14 bases separated the two germline ends. The CDR3 loop is CASYTGPAYEQYF. The CDR3 region has the DNA TGTGCCAGTTATACAGGGCCCGCCTACGAGCAGTACTTC.

The V call is TRBV5-4, the J call TRBJ2-7; 7 nucleotides match TRBD2. Germline-derived CDR1 and CDR2 are SGHNT and YYREEE (reference sequence). This CDR3 is built from 14 residues. Germline trimming cut 5 bases from V and 6 bases from J; bases unmatched to any gene: 11. This CDR3 reads CASSRSSGWGEQYF. DNA of the CDR3: TGTGCCAGCAGTAGATCTAGCGGATGGGGCGAGCAGTACTTC.

Worth noting for this clone: Other DNA sequences in this sample translate to the same CDR3. This chain uses TRBV5-1 with TRBJ2-7; a weak D match, TRBD1 (6 bases). This CDR3 spans 13 amino acids. The ends were cut back, 2 bases at V and 4 bases at J, with 10 bases in the middle. Germline-derived CDR1 and CDR2 are SGHRS and YFSETQ. This CDR3 reads CASSFGTNYEQYF. The CDR3 DNA follows: TGCGCCAGCAGCTTCGGGACAAATTACGAGCAGTACTTC.

This clone was seen a handful of times. The chain is built from TRBV10-3 and TRBJ1-3; D is unresolved. CDR3 length equals 12 residues. Germline V lookup: CDR1 ENHRY, CDR2 SYGVKD. V gave up 3 bases and J gave up 4 bases, with 4 bases separating them. CDR3 region: CAISDGGNTIYF. CDR3 DNA sequence: TGTGCCATCAGTGATGGGGGAAACACCATATATTTT.

The chain is built from TRBV7-3 and TRBJ2-5; D is perhaps TRBD1 or TRBD2 (6 bases each). Germline V CDR1 and CDR2: SGHTA, FQGTGA. Trimming shortened V by 5 bases and J by 1 base, and 11 bases separated the two germline ends. The CDR3 sequence is 14 residues long. This CDR3 reads CASSRPGAQETQYF. The CDR3 bases are TGTGCCAGCAGCCGCCCGGGGGCCCAAGAGACCCAGTACTTC.

The rearrangement links TRBV5-4 to TRBJ2-3; D call uncertain. Germline CDR1 is SGHNT and CDR2 is YYREEE (reference sequence). The CDR3 has 16 amino acids. The V end lost 2 bases, the J end lost 2 bases, and 15 bases lay between the germline ends. The CDR3 loop reads CASSFSVTGPTDTQYF. CDR3 sequence (DNA): TGTGCCAGCAGCTTTTCGGTGACCGGACCCACAGATACGCAGTATTTT.

The rearrangement uses TRBV2 and TRBJ1-2; D might be TRBD1 (5 bases). This CDR3 is built from 15 residues. Per the germline V gene, CDR1 is SNHLY and CDR2 is FYNNEI. Trimming stripped 4 bases from V and 3 bases from J, with 15 bases between. CDR3 in amino acids: CASSVPSRGDYGYTF. CDR3 coding DNA: TGTGCCAGCAGTGTACCCTCAAGGGGCGACTATGGCTACACCTTC.

The gene calls are TRBV11-2 and TRBJ2-7; 8 nucleotides align to TRBD2. V trimming: 1 base; J trimming: 0 bases; junction bases outside the gene matches: 5. This CDR3 has 16 residues. Germline V gives CDR1 SGHAT, CDR2 FQNNGV. The chain's CDR3 is CASSLVVSGNSYEQYF. For the CDR3, the DNA is TGTGCCAGCAGCTTAGTAGTTAGCGGGAACTCCTACGAGCAGTACTTC.

This clone appeared a single time. The chain is built from TRBV29-1 and TRBJ1-5; tentatively, D is TRBD1 (6 bases). Trimming pared 2 bases from V and 7 bases from J, leaving 21 bases between. Germline CDR1 reads SQVTM; CDR2 reads ANQGSEA. CDR3 length: 16 amino acids. CDR3: CSVEITGSSRKQPQHF. The CDR3 region has the DNA TGCAGCGTTGAAATTACAGGGAGCTCTAGGAAACAGCCCCAGCATTTT.

The chain links TRBV28 to TRBJ2-4; D ambiguous. The CDR3 loop spans 13 amino acids. Germline values: CDR1 MDHEN, CDR2 SYDVKM. Trimming cost V 2 bases and J 5 bases, with 7 bases left between them. The CDR3 sequence is CASSLPLENIQYF. DNA of the CDR3: TGTGCCAGCAGTTTACCTCTTGAAAACATTCAGTACTTC.

The V gene is TRBV5-5, the J gene TRBJ1-2; D not certain. The V gene lost 0 bases and the J gene lost 8 bases, with 17 bases spanning the gap. CDR1 is SGHKS, CDR2 YYEKEE, per germline (reference sequence). This CDR3 has 15 amino acids. The CDR3 bases are TGTGCCAGCAGCTTGGAGGTTGCGGGAAAGCGGGGCTACACCTTC. Encoded protein: CASSLEVAGKRGYTF.

The chain links TRBV6-1 to TRBJ2-3; the D is unclear. Germline CDR1 MNHNS, CDR2 SASEGT. V lost 2 bases and J lost 1, with 13 bases in between. This CDR3 region has 16 residues. The CDR3 is CASSERSKSRTDTQYF. The CDR3 bases are TGTGCCAGCAGTGAAAGGTCAAAGTCCCGCACAGATACGCAGTATTTT.

The chain carries TRBV2 and TRBJ2-2, with 12 bases that match TRBD2. V shed 6 bases and J 3 bases; nucleotides not matched to a gene: 5. The germline gives CDR1 SNHLY, CDR2 FYNNEI. CDR3 length: 16 residues. CDR3 in amino acids: CASSELAGGDTGELFF. The CDR3, as DNA: TGTGCCAGCAGCGAACTAGCGGGAGGTGACACCGGGGAGCTGTTTTTT. The complete variable domain, with remaining parts taken from reference TRBV2 and TRBJ2-2, reads EPEVTQTPSHQVTQMGQEVILRCVPISNHLYFYWYRQILGQKVEFLVSFYNNEISEKSEIFDDQFSVERPDGSNFTLKIRSTKLEDSAMYFCASSELAGGDTGELFFGEGSRLTVL.

The chain recombines TRBV11-2 with TRBJ2-7; 8 nucleotides agree with TRBD2. CDR1 and CDR2 (germline): SGHAT, FQNNGV. V was clipped by 4 bases and J by 3 bases; unmatched bases: 8. The CDR3 sequence is 15 residues long. CDR3 region: CASSSGAGANYEQYF. DNA of the CDR3: TGTGCCAGCAGCTCCGGAGCGGGAGCCAACTACGAGCAGTACTTC. Together with reference TRBV11-2 and TRBJ2-7, the CDR3 gives the full variable domain: EAGVAQSPRYKIIEKRQSVAFWCNPISGHATLYWYQQILGQGPKLLIQFQNNGVVDDSQLPKDRFSAERLKGVDSTLKIQPAKLEDSAVYLCASSSGAGANYEQYFGPGTRLTVT.

V usage is TRBV5-4 and J usage is TRBJ1-1; TRBD1 agrees at 8 bases. Germline CDR1 is SGHNT and CDR2 is YYREEE (reference sequence). With 2 bases clipped from V and 0 bases from J, the junction kept 3 bases outside the gene matches. CDR3 length equals 15 residues. CDR3 coding DNA: TGTGCCAGCAGCTTAAGGGACAGGTTGAACACTGAAGCTTTCTTT. Translation: CASSLRDRLNTEAFF.

The chain has TRBV7-2 and TRBJ2-1; 8 positions agree with TRBD2. Germline loops: CDR1 SGHTA, CDR2 FQGNSA. The CDR3 is made up of 12 amino acids. Trimming removed 5 bases from V and 10 bases from J; junction bases left unmatched: 4. CDR3 in DNA: TGTGCCAGCAGCCCCCAGCGGGAGGAGCAGTTCTTC. Encoded protein: CASSPQREEQFF.

The chain joins TRBV29-1 to TRBJ2-3; 7 bases line up with TRBD2. This CDR3 spans 13 amino acids. CDR1 is SQVTM, CDR2 ANQGSEA, per germline. The ends lost 7 bases at V and 6 bases at J; junction bases unmatched: 10. CDR3 in DNA: TGCAGCGCGGGGGGACCCCTCCGGGATACGCAGTATTTT. It is translated as CSAGGPLRDTQYF.

This chain uses TRBV6-1 with TRBJ2-5, with 10 bases fitting TRBD2. The ends lost 2 bases at V and 7 bases at J; junction bases unmatched: 10. CDR1 and CDR2 (germline): MNHNS, SASEGT. This CDR3 comprises 16 residues. The CDR3 coding sequence is TGTGCCAGCAGTGAACAATGGGCTAGCGGGGGAGGGACCCAGTACTTC. It is translated as CASSEQWASGGGTQYF.